The 14 T cell receptor beta chains below were found in one sample sequenced in a study of blood T cell repertoires in COVID-19. Data came from immunoSEQ multiplex PCR; TCRdb stores just in-frame clones and leaves some out. The sample holds about 110,000 clones; less than 75% are singletons and the top ten take 1.5% to 2%. Source material: peripheral blood. The receptor set was obtained from a woman aged 40 to 50 with acute or convalescent COVID-19.

The rearrangement joins TRBV10-2 to TRBJ2-5, with 7 nucleotides matching TRBD1. Germline V gene data show CDR1 as WSHSY and CDR2 as SAAADI. Germline trimming cut 2 bases from V and 7 bases from J; bases unmatched to any gene: 13. The CDR3 contains 16 residues. Here the CDR3 reads CASSEGHQGQMVTQYF. The CDR3 DNA is TGCGCCAGCAGTGAGGGCCACCAGGGACAGATGGTGACCCAGTACTTC.

The chain employs TRBV3-1 (or the pseudogene TRBV3-2) and TRBJ1-5; unclear D gene. The V end lost 5 bases, the J end lost 8 bases, and 13 bases lay between the germline ends. CDR1 and CDR2 (germline): LGHDT, YNNKEL (reference sequence). CDR3 length: 13 amino acids. CDR3 sequence reads: CASSSSESEPQHF. The CDR3 bases are TGTGCCAGCAGCTCCAGCGAAAGCGAGCCCCAGCATTTT.

In nucleotides, the CDR3 is TGTGCCAGCAGCTTCGTTGAGGGCCCCTCCTCTGGAAACACCATATATTTT. Amino acids: CASSFVEGPSSGNTIYF. The chain joins TRBV7-9 to TRBJ1-3; no reliable D call. This CDR3 spans 17 amino acids. In germline, CDR1 is SEHNR, CDR2 FQNEAQ (reference sequence). Trimming shortened V by 3 bases and J by 0 bases, and 15 bases separated the two germline ends.

The chain has TRBV14 and TRBJ2-5; 9 bases match TRBD2. V trimming: 4 bases; J trimming: 3 bases; junction bases outside the gene matches: 9. Germline CDR1 reads SGHDN; CDR2 reads FVKESK. CDR3 length: 16 residues. The CDR3 here is CASSLGLAGRKETQYF. The CDR3 DNA is TGTGCCAGCAGCCTTGGGCTAGCGGGGAGGAAAGAGACCCAGTACTTC. Looking up the rest from reference TRBV14 and TRBJ2-5 gives the full variable domain: EAGVTQFPSHSVIEKGQTVTLRCDPISGHDNLYWYRRVMGKEIKFLLHFVKESKQDESGMPNNRFLAERTGGTYSTLKVQPAELEDSGVYFCASSLGLAGRKETQYFGPGTRLLVL.

V and J are TRBV25-1 and TRBJ1-1, with D tentatively TRBD1 (6 bases). Trimming stripped 5 bases from V and 12 bases from J, with 16 bases between. Germline V lookup: CDR1 MGHDK, CDR2 SYGVNS. The CDR3 runs to 12 residues. CDR3 sequence: CASSNRQERPFF. Written as DNA, the CDR3 is TGTGCCAGCAGTAATCGACAGGAGCGGCCTTTCTTT.

This sequence joins TRBV18 and TRBJ2-7; possibly TRBD2 for D (5 bases). V dropped 3 bases and J dropped 0 bases, with 9 bases sitting between them. The CDR3 spans 14 residues. CDR1 and CDR2 (germline): KGHSH, LQKENI. In nucleotides, the CDR3 is TGTGCCAGCTCACCGGACTCAAGCTCCTACGAGCAGTACTTC. Its protein product is CASSPDSSSYEQYF. Complete variable domain (other parts from reference TRBV18 and TRBJ2-7): NAGVMQNPRHLVRRRGQEARLRCSPMKGHSHVYWYRQLPEEGLKFMVYLQKENIIDESGMPKERFSAEFPKEGPSILRIQQVVRGDSAAYFCASSPDSSSYEQYFGPGTRLTVT.

The chain employs TRBV28 and TRBJ1-4, with a possible D match to TRBD1 (6 bases). This CDR3 region has 14 residues. Germline V lookup: CDR1 MDHEN, CDR2 SYDVKM. With 8 bases removed from V and 4 bases from J, the gap between germline ends came to 14 bases. CDR3 DNA sequence: TGTGCCAGCGGCGCTGACAGGAATAATGAAAAACTGTTTTTT. Amino acid sequence: CASGADRNNEKLFF.

The chain links TRBV18 to TRBJ2-1, with 12 bases fitting TRBD2. Trimming took 3 bases from V and 9 from J; bases not matched to a gene: 6. This CDR3 is built from 15 residues. CDR1 KGHSH and CDR2 LQKENI come from the germline V gene. The CDR3 reads CASSPLAGGAGEQFF. Here the CDR3 DNA reads TGTGCCAGCTCACCTCTAGCGGGGGGGGCCGGTGAGCAGTTCTTC.

This chain links TRBV7-2 with TRBJ1-3; no definite D call. Germline V gene lookup returns CDR1 SGHTA and CDR2 FQGNSA. Trimming stripped 3 bases from V and 0 bases from J, with 12 bases between. The CDR3 contains 16 residues. The CDR3 loop reads CASSLAGPFSGNTIYF. The CDR3 DNA reads as TGTGCCAGCAGCTTGGCAGGCCCCTTCTCTGGAAACACCATATATTTT.

This clone was picked up many times. J is TRBJ1-3 and V is TRBV6-2 or TRBV6-3; 9 bases line up with TRBD1. V dropped 5 bases and J dropped 0; count of bases not matched to a gene: 14. The V gene's germline CDR1 is MNHEY and CDR2 SVGEGT. The CDR3 spans 19 residues. The CDR3 spells CASSRQGQGLLSSGNTIYF. In DNA form, the CDR3 reads TGTGCCAGCAGTCGGCAAGGACAGGGGCTCCTAAGCTCTGGAAACACCATATATTTT.

V usage is TRBV4-1 and J usage is TRBJ2-1; the D gene is possibly TRBD1 (6 bases). The germline V and J ends were trimmed by 4 bases and 7 bases, with 8 bases remaining between them. CDR1 is MGHRA, CDR2 YSYEKL, per germline. This CDR3 contains 12 residues. The CDR3 protein is CASSPQGNEQFF. The CDR3 DNA follows: TGCGCCAGCAGCCCTCAGGGGAATGAGCAGTTCTTC.

This chain uses TRBV7-9 with TRBJ2-2; a possible D gene is TRBD2 (6 bases). Germline-derived CDR1 and CDR2 are SEHNR and FQNEAQ (reference sequence). V lost 3 bases to trimming and J lost 1 base, with 12 bases between them. The CDR3 runs to 16 residues. CDR3 protein: CASSLGLTMNTGELFF. The CDR3 DNA follows: TGTGCCAGCAGCTTGGGACTGACCATGAACACCGGGGAGCTGTTTTTT.

This clone was observed many times. The V call is TRBV30, the J call TRBJ1-2, with 7 bases fitting TRBD1. The CDR3 spans 14 residues. Germline V gene data show CDR1 as GTSNPN and CDR2 as SVGIG (reference sequence). V was clipped by 2 bases and J by 7 bases; unmatched bases: 10. This CDR3 reads CAWSSRWDRSGYTF. CDR3 nucleotide sequence: TGTGCCTGGAGTTCGCGATGGGACAGATCTGGCTACACCTTC. The variable domain in full, completed from reference TRBV30 and TRBJ1-2, reads SQTIHQWPATLVQPVGSPLSLECTVEGTSNPNLYWYRQAAGRGLQLLFYSVGIGQISSEVPQNLSASRPQDRQFILSSKKLLLSDSGFYLCAWSSRWDRSGYTFGSGTRLTVV.

This clone was counted a few times. This chain joins TRBV6-2 or TRBV6-3 and TRBJ2-3; TRBD1 matches at 10 bases. Germline CDR1 MNHEY, CDR2 SVGEGT. Germline trimming cut 5 bases from V and 12 bases from J; bases unmatched to any gene: 2. This CDR3 comprises 11 residues. The CDR3 bases are TGTGCCAGCAGTCGGGACAGGGGTCAGTATTTT. This codes for CASSRDRGQYF.